This TCR beta chain stems from a study of memory CD4+ T cells and cytomegalovirus serostatus. The overall study: This sample comes from healthy Belgian adults, eight to ten CMV seropositive, under 25 seronegative. Study outcomes and limitations: About 40% of the roughly 160 known CMV-associated TCRbeta sequences appeared in CD4+ memory.

With respect to this clone: The antigen is unknown.

Original data processing: Out-of-frame sequences were removed, leaving roughly 2,200,000 distinct TCRbeta sequences. Some clones are missing from TCRdb's copy, which holds only in-frame ones; the method was immunoSEQ multiplex PCR. V and J calls and clone size are given by that table; D and trimming were obtained from the DNA. The sample yields some 59,000 clones, 82% seen once. Single viable CD3+CD4+CD8-CD45RO+ cells were sorted as the memory CD4+ T cells. Serum IgG to CMV pp150, pp28, p38 and p52 defined serostatus. The CDR3 runs to 15 residues. Germline CDR1 GTSNPN, CDR2 SVGIG (reference sequence). Trimming removed 2 bases at V and 3 bases at J, with 17 bases between.

The receptor comes from an adult in good health and CMV-seronegative. V is TRBV30 and J is TRBJ2-7, with D possibly TRBD1 on 6 matching bases. The sample was memory CD4+ T cells from blood. The CDR3 DNA is TGTGCCTGGAGTTCCCTCAAAACAGGGTACTACGAGCAGTACTTC. Amino acids: CAWSSLKTGYYEQYF.